This TCR beta chain derives from a study of T cells in Graves' hyperthyroidism and ophthalmopathy. Graves' hyperthyroidism showing no ophthalmopathy progression within 18 months was considered stable. This CDR3 contains 15 residues. Trimming pared 0 bases from V and 1 base from J, leaving 9 bases between. CDR1 is GTSNPN and CDR2 is SVGIG in the germline V gene (reference sequence). It was RNA transcripts that yielded the amplified TCR beta CDR3 regions. First-round RT-PCR with HTBI primers amplified the TCR CDR3 region. One entry per CDR3 protein results from TCRdb running MiXCR on the multiplex PCR reads. The sample lists 500,000 to 600,000 distinct CDR3 sequences, roughly 50% occurring once. Findings of the study overall: In the analysis, a 13 V-J model separated ophthalmopathy from stable hyperthyroidism.

Concerning this clonotype: Its antigen is unidentified.

Sequences were obtained from peripheral blood or thyroid tissue (not recorded which). The receptor was isolated from a woman aged 18-29 years with Graves' hyperthyroidism. The chain joins TRBV30 to TRBJ2-2; no reliable D call. The CDR3 reads CAWSVLTLNTGELFF. The CDR3 region has the DNA TGTGCCTGGAGTGTACTGACCCTGAACACCGGGGAGCTGTTTTTT. The entire variable domain, with the rest obtained from reference TRBV30 and TRBJ2-2, is as follows: SQTIHQWPATLVQPVGSPLSLECTVEGTSNPNLYWYRQAAGRGLQLLFYSVGIGQISSEVPQNLSASRPQDRQFILSSKKLLLSDSGFYLCAWSVLTLNTGELFFGEGSRLTVL.